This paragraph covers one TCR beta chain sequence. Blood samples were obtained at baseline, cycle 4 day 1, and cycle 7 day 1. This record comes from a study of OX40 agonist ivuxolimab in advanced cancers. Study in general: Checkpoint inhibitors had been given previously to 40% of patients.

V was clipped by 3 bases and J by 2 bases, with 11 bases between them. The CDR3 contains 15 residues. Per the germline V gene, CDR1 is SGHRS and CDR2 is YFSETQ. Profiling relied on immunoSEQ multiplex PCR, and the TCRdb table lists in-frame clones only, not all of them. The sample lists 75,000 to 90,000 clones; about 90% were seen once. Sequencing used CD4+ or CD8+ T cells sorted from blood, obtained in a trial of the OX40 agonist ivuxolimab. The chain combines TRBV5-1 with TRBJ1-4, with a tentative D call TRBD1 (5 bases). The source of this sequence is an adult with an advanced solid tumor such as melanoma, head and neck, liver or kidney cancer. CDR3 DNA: TGCGCCAGCAGCTCCCAGGGTACCACTAATGAAAAACTGTTTTTT. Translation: CASSSQGTTNEKLFF. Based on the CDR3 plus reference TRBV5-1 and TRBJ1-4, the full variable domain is KAGVTQTPRYLIKTRGQQVTLSCSPISGHRSVSWYQQTPGQGLQFLFEYFSETQRNKGNFPGRFSGRQFSNSRSEMNVSTLELGDSALYLCASSSQGTTNEKLFFGSGTQLSVL.